This TCR beta chain was captured in a study of early stage breast cancer tumors. Germline loops: CDR1 SGHRS, CDR2 YFSETQ. V was shortened by 6 bases and J by 8 bases, with 18 bases between the two germline ends. The CDR3 is made up of 15 amino acids. Repertoires were generated with immunoSEQ multiplex PCR, while TCRdb's copy carries only in-frame clones and drops some. The sample consists of some 4,400 clones, 61% of them appearing once. This clone was seen a single time. The clonotype comes from a person aged 45-60 years with breast cancer. V and J are TRBV5-1 and TRBJ1-6; tentatively, D is TRBD1 (6 bases). Sample: breast tumor tissue. The CDR3 is CASKPPGGTYSPLHF. The CDR3 bases are TGCGCCAGCAAACCTCCCGGGGGCACCTATTCACCCCTCCACTTT.